This T cell receptor beta chain derives from a study of regulatory T cells in long-lasting Graves disease (dated by TCRdb to the early 2020s). Turning to the overall study: Persistent Graves' disease was defined as persistently positive TSH receptor autoantibodies together with antithyroid drug treatment for over 5 years. Patients with persistent Graves' disease were compared with patients with newly diagnosed Graves' disease using TCR sequencing and RNA sequencing of peripheral blood. The study was registered as a clinical trial and conducted in China. A total of approximately 35 samples underwent TCR sequencing: about 13 from persistent and 20 from newly diagnosed Graves' disease patients. Antithyroid drugs had been taken for around 9.8 years on average by persistent Graves' disease patients in the clinical cohort. Results the study describes overall, beyond this receptor: Lower TCR Shannon entropy and fewer highly expanded clones were observed in persistent Graves' disease patients than in newly diagnosed patients, which suggested clonal expansion. The small sample size was acknowledged by the authors as a limitation that may reduce accuracy. Patients with persistent disease shared more public clonotypes (fewer than 3,000) than newly diagnosed patients did (nearly 1,000). Only the TCR beta chain was sequenced and analyzed. Preferential use of TRBV28, TRBJ1-2 and TRBJ2-5 was observed in persistent disease, whereas TRBV20-1 and TRBJ2-1 were favored in newly diagnosed disease. The study examined only peripheral blood because the primary lesion, thyroid tissue, could not be accessed.

Library method: multiplex PCR. The sequencing machine was an Illumina HiSeq 4000. CDR3 regions were amplified by Arm-PCR with iRepertoire HTBI primers to construct TCR beta libraries. Gel purification was performed on PCR products prior to sequencing. The original methods were these. Gene usage analysis of CDR3 amino acid clonotypes used the roughly 60 TRBV and about 13 TRBJ segments found across samples. COPE and FqMerger were used to merge the filtered high-quality paired reads into contigs. Contigs were aligned with BLAST to IMGT TRBV, TRBD and TRBJ reference genes, and CDR3 was defined per IMGT. Any clonotype with a frequency above 0.1% was classified as a highly expanded clone. Shannon entropy served as the measure of repertoire diversity, while the Gini coefficient captured V-J evenness. Clonotypes shared by more than one individual were considered public. Using fastp at Q25 and MiXCR, TCRdb reprocessed the public reads and kept productive beta chains. CDR3 protein duplicates are merged, each entry listing the most common genes and DNA. The V and J calls and clone size are TCRdb's, not the authors'. This sample holds 300,000 to 350,000 distinct CDR3 sequences; around a fifth were observed only once. Jointly, the top ten make up around 30% of the sample.

V is reduced by 6 bases and J by 1 base, leaving a spacing of 12 bases between them. Reading from cysteine to phenylalanine, the CDR3 counts 14 amino acids. The CDR3 DNA has 42 bases and is translated from base 1. The CDR1 and CDR2 encoded by the germline V gene are KGHSH and LQKENI. The time point label for this specimen denotes: persistent/refractory GD, antithyroid drugs over 5 years with positive TRAb. RNA was extracted from PBMCs in TRIzol for both TCR sequencing and RNA sequencing. The diagnosis of Graves' disease followed American Thyroid Association guidelines. The patients came from an endocrinology department in Xi'an, China. From each patient, around 8.3 milliliters of peripheral blood was collected into an EDTA anticoagulant tube. Ficoll Paque Plus density gradient separation was used to isolate PBMCs, and no further T cell sorting was done. An Agilent 2100 Bioanalyzer and agarose gel were used to check RNA quality, and a NanoDrop 2000 was used to measure RNA concentration.

With respect to this clonotype: This clone's antigen is unknown. The input lacks base qualities; no much larger clone sits a single base away.

This TCR was sampled from a female donor with Graves disease. The chain couples TRBV18 to TRBJ1-1, with the D gene not confidently named. Sequenced here: peripheral blood mononuclear cells (PBMCs), sampled when the disease was refractory, from a patient treated with antithyroid drugs. The nucleotides are TGTGCCAGCTCCCAGATCAGAGGGAACACTGAAGCTTTCTTT. This is translated as CASSQIRGNTEAFF. Here the CDR3 is joined to the reference TRBV18 and TRBJ1-1 genes, and the full variable domain is: NAGVMQNPRHLVRRRGQEARLRCSPMKGHSHVYWYRQLPEEGLKFMVYLQKENIIDESGMPKERFSAEFPKEGPSILRIQQVVRGDSAAYFCASSQIRGNTEAFFGQGTRLTVV.